This T cell receptor beta chain is from a study of T cells in tuberculosis. Study summary: IGRA-negative adolescents, IGRA-positive adolescents with latent tuberculosis and adults with active tuberculosis formed this South African cohort.

The method was immunoSEQ multiplex PCR; TCRdb's version includes in-frame clones alone and lacks a portion of them. The data contain 25,000 or so clones, 85% to 90% of them singletons. On average approximately 90,000 T cells per donor were immunosequenced. Whole-study results and caveats: GEM motif frequencies gave around 70% accuracy; the GMM repertoire gave about 90%. The TCR-beta difference was not significant; alpha differences partly reflected length.

V lost 5 bases and J 5 bases, leaving 10 bases between the germline ends. This CDR3 is 13 amino acids long. Germline assignment: CDR1 MNHEY and CDR2 SMNVEV (reference sequence). With respect to this clone: Its specificity is not known.

The rearrangement joins TRBV27 to TRBJ1-5; weak D call: TRBD1 (5 bases). Input material: PBMCs. This TCR came from a donor aged 10 to 29 with latent tuberculosis or without tuberculosis infection. CDR3 in amino acids: CASSPTAYQPQHF. CDR3 bases: TGTGCCAGCAGTCCGACAGCCTATCAGCCCCAGCATTTT.